This TCR beta chain derives from a study of T-cell reconstitution after alpha-beta-depleted transplantation in children. The TCRbeta library incorporated unique molecular identifiers. MiXCR, applied by TCRdb to the PCR reads, yields one record per CDR3 protein. The sample includes 450,000 to 600,000 distinct CDR3 sequences, around 19% seen only once; the top ten take approximately 3%. CDR1 SGHAT and CDR2 FQNNGV come from the germline V gene. Trimming took 6 bases from V and 4 from J, leaving 21 bases between them. The CDR3 consists of 16 residues. The chain uses TRBV11-2 and TRBJ2-5; TRBD2 is a possible D gene (6 bases). This TCR derives from a human donor who donated a stem cell graft to a child with acute lymphoblastic leukemia. Sequences were derived from PBMCs from the stem cell graft donor, sampled from the stem cell graft. CDR3 region: CASRRSQDMEGETQYF. Written as DNA, the CDR3 is TGTGCCAGCAGACGATCTCAGGACATGGAGGGAGAGACCCAGTACTTC.